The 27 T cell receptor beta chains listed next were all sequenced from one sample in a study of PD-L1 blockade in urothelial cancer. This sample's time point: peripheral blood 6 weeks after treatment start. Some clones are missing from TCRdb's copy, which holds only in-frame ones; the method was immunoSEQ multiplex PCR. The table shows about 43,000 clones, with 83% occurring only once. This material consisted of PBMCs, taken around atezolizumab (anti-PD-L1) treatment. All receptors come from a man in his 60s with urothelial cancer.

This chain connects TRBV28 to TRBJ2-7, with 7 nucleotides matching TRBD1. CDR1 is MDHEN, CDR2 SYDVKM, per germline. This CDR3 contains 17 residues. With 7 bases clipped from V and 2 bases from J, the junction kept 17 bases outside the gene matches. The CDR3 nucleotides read TGTGCCAGCACCCGAGCCCAGGGGGTTGGGGTTGCCTACGAGCAGTACTTC. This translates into CASTRAQGVGVAYEQYF.

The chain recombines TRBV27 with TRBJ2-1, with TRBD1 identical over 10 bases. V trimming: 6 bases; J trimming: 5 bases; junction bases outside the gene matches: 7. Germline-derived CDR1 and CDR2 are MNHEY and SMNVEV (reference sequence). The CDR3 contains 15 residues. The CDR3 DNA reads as TGTGCCAGCAGGGTGGGGACAGGGGCCCACAATGAGCAGTTCTTC. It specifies CASRVGTGAHNEQFF.

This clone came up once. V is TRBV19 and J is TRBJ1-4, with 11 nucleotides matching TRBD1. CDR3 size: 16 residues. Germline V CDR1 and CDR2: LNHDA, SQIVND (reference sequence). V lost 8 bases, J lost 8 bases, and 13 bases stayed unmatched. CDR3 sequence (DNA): TGTGCCAGTTCCCCGCGGGGGGACAGGGGGGAAGAAAAACTGTTTTTT. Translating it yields CASSPRGDRGEEKLFF.

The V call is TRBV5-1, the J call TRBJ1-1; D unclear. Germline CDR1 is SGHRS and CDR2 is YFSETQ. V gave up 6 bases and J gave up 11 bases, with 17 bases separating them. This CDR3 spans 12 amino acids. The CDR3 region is CASTGSGGYAFF. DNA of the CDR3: TGCGCCAGCACCGGGTCGGGAGGGTATGCTTTCTTT.

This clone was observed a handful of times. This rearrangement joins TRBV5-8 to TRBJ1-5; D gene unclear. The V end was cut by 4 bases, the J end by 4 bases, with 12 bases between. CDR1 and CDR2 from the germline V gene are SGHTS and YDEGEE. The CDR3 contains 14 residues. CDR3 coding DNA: TGTGCCAGCAGCCCTCAAGACGGGAATCAGCCCCAGCATTTT. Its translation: CASSPQDGNQPQHF. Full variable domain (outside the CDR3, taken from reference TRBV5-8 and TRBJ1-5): EAGVTQSPTHLIKTRGQQATLRCSPISGHTSVYWYQQALGLGLQFLLWYDEGEERNRGNFPPRFSGRQFPNYSSELNVNALELEDSALYLCASSPQDGNQPQHFGDGTRLSIL.

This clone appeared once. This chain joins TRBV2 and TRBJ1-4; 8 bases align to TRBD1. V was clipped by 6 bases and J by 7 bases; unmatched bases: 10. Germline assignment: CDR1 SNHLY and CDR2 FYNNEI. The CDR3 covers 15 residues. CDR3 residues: CASSDRGPGGEKLFF. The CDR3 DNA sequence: TGTGCCAGCAGCGACAGGGGCCCTGGAGGTGAAAAACTGTTTTTT.

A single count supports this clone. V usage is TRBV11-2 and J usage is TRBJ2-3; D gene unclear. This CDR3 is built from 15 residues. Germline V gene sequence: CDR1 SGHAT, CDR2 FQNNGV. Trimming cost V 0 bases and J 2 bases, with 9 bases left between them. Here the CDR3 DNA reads TGTGCCAGCAGCTTAGATGGGCGAAACACAGATACGCAGTATTTT. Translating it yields CASSLDGRNTDTQYF.

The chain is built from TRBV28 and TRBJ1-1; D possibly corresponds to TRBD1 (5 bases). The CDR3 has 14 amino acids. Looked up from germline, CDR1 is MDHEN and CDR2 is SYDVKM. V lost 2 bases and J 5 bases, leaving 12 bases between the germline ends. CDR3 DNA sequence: TGTGCCAGCAGTTTACCCAGGGTGAGGACTGAAGCTTTCTTT. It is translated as CASSLPRVRTEAFF.

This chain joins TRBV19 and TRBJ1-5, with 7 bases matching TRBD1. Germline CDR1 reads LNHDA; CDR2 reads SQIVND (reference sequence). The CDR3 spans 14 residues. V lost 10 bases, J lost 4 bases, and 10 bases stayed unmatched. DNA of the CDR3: TGTGCCACCGTGCGACAGGGCGGTAATCAGCCCCAGCATTTT. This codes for CATVRQGGNQPQHF.

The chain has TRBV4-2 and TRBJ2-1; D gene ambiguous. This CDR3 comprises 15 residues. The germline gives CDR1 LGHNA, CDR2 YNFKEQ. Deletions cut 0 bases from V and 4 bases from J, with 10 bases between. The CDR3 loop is CASSQDQVPYNEQFF. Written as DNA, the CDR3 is TGTGCCAGCAGCCAAGATCAGGTACCGTACAATGAGCAGTTCTTC.

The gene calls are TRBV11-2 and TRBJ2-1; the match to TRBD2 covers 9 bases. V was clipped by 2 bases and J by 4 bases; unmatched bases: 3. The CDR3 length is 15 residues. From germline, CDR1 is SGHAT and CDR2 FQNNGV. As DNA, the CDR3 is TGTGCCAGCAGCTTAAGTGCGGGGGGGTACAATGAGCAGTTCTTC. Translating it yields CASSLSAGGYNEQFF.

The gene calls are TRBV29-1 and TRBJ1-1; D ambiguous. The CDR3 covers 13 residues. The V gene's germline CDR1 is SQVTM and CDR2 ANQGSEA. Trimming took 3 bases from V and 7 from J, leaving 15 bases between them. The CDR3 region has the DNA TGCAGCGTTGAGGTTTCCTCGGGATTTGAAGCTTTCTTT. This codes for CSVEVSSGFEAFF.

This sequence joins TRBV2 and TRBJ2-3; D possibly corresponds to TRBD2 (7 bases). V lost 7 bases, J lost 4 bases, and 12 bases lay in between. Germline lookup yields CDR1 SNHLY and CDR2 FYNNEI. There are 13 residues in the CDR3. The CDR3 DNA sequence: TGTGCCAGCAAGGGGGGGGCTGCAGATACGCAGTATTTT. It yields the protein CASKGGAADTQYF. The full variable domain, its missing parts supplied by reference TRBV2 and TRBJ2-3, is EPEVTQTPSHQVTQMGQEVILRCVPISNHLYFYWYRQILGQKVEFLVSFYNNEISEKSEIFDDQFSVERPDGSNFTLKIRSTKLEDSAMYFCASKGGAADTQYFGPGTRLTVL.

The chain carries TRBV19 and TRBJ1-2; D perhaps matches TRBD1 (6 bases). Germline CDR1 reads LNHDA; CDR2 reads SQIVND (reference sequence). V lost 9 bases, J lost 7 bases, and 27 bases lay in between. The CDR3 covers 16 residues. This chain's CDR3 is CASGKGGAPGIGGYTF. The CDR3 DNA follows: TGTGCCAGCGGGAAAGGGGGTGCCCCCGGAATCGGTGGCTACACCTTC.

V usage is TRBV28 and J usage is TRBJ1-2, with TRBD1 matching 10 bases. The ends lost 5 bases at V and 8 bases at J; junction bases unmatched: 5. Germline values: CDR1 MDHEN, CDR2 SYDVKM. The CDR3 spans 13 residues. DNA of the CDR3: TGTGCCAGCAGTCCCGGGGGACAGGGGGGCTACACCTTC. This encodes CASSPGGQGGYTF.

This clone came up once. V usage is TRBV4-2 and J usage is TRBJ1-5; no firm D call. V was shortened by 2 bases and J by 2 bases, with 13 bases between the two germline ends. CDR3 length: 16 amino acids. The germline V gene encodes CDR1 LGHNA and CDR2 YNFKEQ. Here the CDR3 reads CASSQTRREGNQPQHF. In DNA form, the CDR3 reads TGTGCCAGCAGCCAAACCAGGAGGGAGGGCAATCAGCCCCAGCATTTT.

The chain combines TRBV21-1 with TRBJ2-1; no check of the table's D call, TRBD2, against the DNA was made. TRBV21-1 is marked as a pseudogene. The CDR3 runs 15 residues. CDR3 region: CASSKVGPGRDEQFF. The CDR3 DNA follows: TGTGCCAGCAGCAAAGTGGGTCCGGGAAGGGATGAGCAGTTCTTC.

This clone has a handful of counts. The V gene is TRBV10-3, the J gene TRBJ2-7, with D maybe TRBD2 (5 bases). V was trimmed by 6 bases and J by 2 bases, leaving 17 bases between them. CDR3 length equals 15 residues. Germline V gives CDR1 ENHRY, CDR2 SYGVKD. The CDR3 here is CAIRTASSSTYEQYF. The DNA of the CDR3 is TGTGCCATCAGAACGGCCTCCTCTAGCACCTACGAGCAGTACTTC.

CDR3 bases: TGTGCCAGCAGTGACTCCACAGCGGGTGAGCAGTTCTTC. Encoded protein: CASSDSTAGEQFF. The rearrangement uses TRBV6-4 and TRBJ2-1, with D possibly TRBD2 on 6 matching bases. The germline V gene encodes CDR1 MRHNA and CDR2 SNTAGT. The CDR3 sequence is 13 residues long. V dropped 0 bases and J dropped 9 bases, with 9 bases sitting between them.

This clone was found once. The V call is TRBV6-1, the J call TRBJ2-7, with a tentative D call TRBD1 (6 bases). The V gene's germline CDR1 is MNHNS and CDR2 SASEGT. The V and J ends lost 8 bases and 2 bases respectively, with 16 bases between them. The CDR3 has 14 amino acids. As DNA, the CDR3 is TGTGCCAGCGGGATGGGCCAGGGGACCTACGAGCAGTACTTC. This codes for CASGMGQGTYEQYF.

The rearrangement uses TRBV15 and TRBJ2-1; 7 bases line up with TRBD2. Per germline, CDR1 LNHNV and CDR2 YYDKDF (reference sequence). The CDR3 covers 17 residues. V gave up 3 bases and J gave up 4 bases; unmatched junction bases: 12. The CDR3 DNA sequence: TGTGCCACCAGCAGGCCCAAGGCTAGCGGATTTTACAATGAGCAGTTCTTC. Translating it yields CATSRPKASGFYNEQFF. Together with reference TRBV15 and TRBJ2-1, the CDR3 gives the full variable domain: DAMVIQNPRYQVTQFGKPVTLSCSQTLNHNVMYWYQQKSSQAPKLLFHYYDKDFNNEADTPDNFQSRRPNTSFCFLDIRSPGLGDTAMYLCATSRPKASGFYNEQFFGPGTRLTVL.

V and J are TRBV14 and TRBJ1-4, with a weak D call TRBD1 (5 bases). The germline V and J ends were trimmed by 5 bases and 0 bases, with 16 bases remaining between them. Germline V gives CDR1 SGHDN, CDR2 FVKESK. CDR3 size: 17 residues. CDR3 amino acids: CASSSSDQGATNEKLFF. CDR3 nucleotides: TGTGCCAGCAGCTCTTCAGACCAGGGTGCAACTAATGAAAAACTGTTTTTT.

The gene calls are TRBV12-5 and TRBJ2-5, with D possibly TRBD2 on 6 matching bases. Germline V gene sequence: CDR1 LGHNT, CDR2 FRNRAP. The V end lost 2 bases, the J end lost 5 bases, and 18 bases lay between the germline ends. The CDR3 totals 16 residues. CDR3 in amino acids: CASGLSTEGLSETQYF. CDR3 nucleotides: TGTGCTAGTGGTTTGTCCACGGAGGGGTTATCTGAGACCCAGTACTTC.

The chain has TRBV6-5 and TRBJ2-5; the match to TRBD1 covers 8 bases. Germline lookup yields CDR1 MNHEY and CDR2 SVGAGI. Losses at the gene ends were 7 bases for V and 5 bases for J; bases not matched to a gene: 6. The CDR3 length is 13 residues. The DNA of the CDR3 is TGTGCCAGCACCCCGACAGGGGAGGAGACCCAGTACTTC. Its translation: CASTPTGEETQYF.

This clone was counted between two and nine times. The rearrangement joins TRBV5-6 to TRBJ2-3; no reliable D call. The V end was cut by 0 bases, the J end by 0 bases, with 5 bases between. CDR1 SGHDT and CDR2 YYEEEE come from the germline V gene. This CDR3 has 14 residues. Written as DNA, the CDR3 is TGTGCCAGCAGCTTGGCGGTTAGCACAGATACGCAGTATTTT. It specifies CASSLAVSTDTQYF.

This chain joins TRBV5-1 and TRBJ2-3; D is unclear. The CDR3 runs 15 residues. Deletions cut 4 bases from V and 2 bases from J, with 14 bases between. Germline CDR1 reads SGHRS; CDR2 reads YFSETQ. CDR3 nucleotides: TGCGCCAGCAGCCTGGGAAGCGAGCCCACAGATACGCAGTATTTT. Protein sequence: CASSLGSEPTDTQYF.

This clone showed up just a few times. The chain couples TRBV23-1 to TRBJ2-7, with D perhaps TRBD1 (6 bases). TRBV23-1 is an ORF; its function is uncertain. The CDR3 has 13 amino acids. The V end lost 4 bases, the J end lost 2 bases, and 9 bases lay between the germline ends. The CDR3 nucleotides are TGCGCCAGCAGTCTAGACAGGCCCTACGAGCAGTACTTC. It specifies CASSLDRPYEQYF.